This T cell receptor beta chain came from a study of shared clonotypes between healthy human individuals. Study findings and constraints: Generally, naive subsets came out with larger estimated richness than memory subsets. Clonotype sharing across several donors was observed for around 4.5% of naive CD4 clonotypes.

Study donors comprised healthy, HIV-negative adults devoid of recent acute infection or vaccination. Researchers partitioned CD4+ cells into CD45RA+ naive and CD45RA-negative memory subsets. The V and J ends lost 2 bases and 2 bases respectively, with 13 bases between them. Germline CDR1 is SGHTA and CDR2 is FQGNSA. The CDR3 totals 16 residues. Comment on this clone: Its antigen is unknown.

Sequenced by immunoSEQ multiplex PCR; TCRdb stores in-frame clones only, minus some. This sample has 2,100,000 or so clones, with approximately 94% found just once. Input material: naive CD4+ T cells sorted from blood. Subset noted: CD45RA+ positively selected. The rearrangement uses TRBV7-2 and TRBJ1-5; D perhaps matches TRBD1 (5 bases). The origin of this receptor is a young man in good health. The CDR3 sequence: CASSLRAGIGNQPQHF. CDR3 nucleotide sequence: TGTGCCAGCAGCTTAAGGGCAGGGATTGGCAATCAGCCCCAGCATTTT.